Listed here are 23 T cell receptor beta chains from one sample, sequenced in a study of blood T cells in healthy people across ages. A second PCR, run for roughly 7 to 12 cycles, used a sample-barcoded 5' primer plus a J-beta primer mix. TCRdb re-called the 5' RACE reads with MiXCR, one entry per CDR3 protein. Of 1 million to 1.2 million distinct CDR3 sequences in the sample, more than 30% were seen once. The sequenced sample consisted of blood. Receptors originate from a man aged 18 to 30 in good health.

The V and J genes are TRBV20-1 and TRBJ2-7, with D uncertain. Deletions cut 4 bases from V and 2 bases from J, with 6 bases between. CDR1 is DFQATT, CDR2 SNEGSKA, per germline (reference sequence). This CDR3 is 11 amino acids long. This CDR3 reads CSAKDPYEQYF. CDR3 in DNA: TGCAGTGCTAAGGACCCCTACGAGCAGTACTTC.

The sample holds a few counts of this clonotype. V is TRBV6-1 and J is TRBJ1-1; a weak D match, TRBD1 (6 bases). Germline loops: CDR1 MNHNS, CDR2 SASEGT. The V gene lost 6 bases and the J gene lost 7 bases, with 15 bases spanning the gap. CDR3 length: 13 amino acids. The CDR3 nucleotides are TGTGCCAGCAGCGCCAACAGGGATAGTGAAGCTTTCTTT. Translated, it gives CASSANRDSEAFF.

The genes are TRBV27 and TRBJ1-2; no clear D gene. Trimming removed 2 bases at V and 0 bases at J, with 7 bases between. Per germline, CDR1 MNHEY and CDR2 SMNVEV (reference sequence). The CDR3 has 14 residues. Here the CDR3 DNA reads TGTGCCAGCAGTTTAAAAGGGTCTAACTATGGCTACACCTTC. Its translation is CASSLKGSNYGYTF.

On this clonotype itself: A junction end diverges from the germline sequence, so it may reflect a read error. This sequence joins TRBV20-1 and TRBJ2-5; D ambiguous. The DNA end lines up better with TRBJ2-7; the J call may be wrong. CDR1 is DFQATT and CDR2 is SNEGSKA in the germline V gene (reference sequence). CDR3 length equals 14 residues. The CDR3 DNA reads TGCGGTGCTAGAGATACAAACGGAGACTACGAGCAGTACTTC. Protein product: CGARDTNGDYEQYF.

The rearrangement uses TRBV2 and TRBJ2-5; tentative D call: TRBD2 (5 bases). With 2 bases removed from V and 5 bases from J, the gap between germline ends came to 12 bases. This CDR3 region has 14 residues. Germline values: CDR1 SNHLY, CDR2 FYNNEI. This CDR3 is CASSEQRSSETQYF. The CDR3 DNA reads TGTGCCAGCAGTGAACAGAGGTCTAGCGAGACCCAGTACTTC.

The V gene is TRBV6-1, the J gene TRBJ2-2; D ambiguous. V dropped 7 bases and J dropped 3 bases, with 21 bases sitting between them. This CDR3 is built from 17 residues. The germline V gene has CDR1 MNHNS and CDR2 SASEGT. The CDR3 sequence is CASKARSSTYDTGELFF. The CDR3 DNA sequence: TGTGCCAGCAAGGCCAGGTCCTCAACCTATGACACCGGGGAGCTGTTTTTT.

This clonotype was seen more than once but under ten times. The chain recombines TRBV20-1 with TRBJ1-5, with D unresolved. V lost 3 bases and J lost 4, with 10 bases in between. Germline CDR1 and CDR2: DFQATT and SNEGSKA (reference sequence). The CDR3 covers 13 residues. CDR3: CSASRTVNQPQHF. The CDR3, as DNA: TGCAGTGCTAGTAGGACGGTTAATCAGCCCCAGCATTTT.

J is TRBJ2-3 and V is TRBV13; D might be TRBD1 or TRBD2, each matching 6 bases. Germline-derived CDR1 and CDR2 are PRHDT and FYEKMQ (reference sequence). The CDR3 covers 14 residues. Trimming removed 8 bases at V and 1 base at J, with 13 bases between. The chain's CDR3 is CASSGGPGTDTQYF. DNA of the CDR3: TGTGCCAGCTCCGGGGGCCCGGGCACAGATACGCAGTATTTT.

This clonotype was picked up many times. This chain links TRBV11-2 with TRBJ2-1; D unresolved. The length of the CDR3 is 11 residues. CDR1 SGHAT and CDR2 FQNNGV come from the germline V gene. Trimming removed 5 bases from V and 9 bases from J, with 8 bases in between. CDR3 residues: CASSQGPEQFF. The DNA of the CDR3 is TGTGCCAGCAGCCAAGGGCCTGAGCAGTTCTTC.

This clonotype has just a few counts. V and J are TRBV4-1 and TRBJ1-4; 9 bases are shared with TRBD1. V shed 4 bases, J shed 14 bases, and the junction held 11 bases outside the gene matches. The CDR3 consists of 14 residues. Germline values: CDR1 MGHRA, CDR2 YSYEKL. CDR3 in amino acids: CASSPSRDRESLFF. The CDR3 bases are TGCGCCAGCAGCCCGTCCCGGGACAGGGAGAGTCTGTTTTTT.

In its sample, this clonotype was seen a few times. The V gene is TRBV5-8, the J gene TRBJ2-1; D ambiguous. V lost 4 bases and J 8 bases, leaving 10 bases between the germline ends. Germline CDR1 is SGHTS and CDR2 is YDEGEE. The CDR3 totals 12 residues. CDR3 sequence reads: CASSPPRDEQFF. CDR3 in DNA: TGTGCCAGCAGCCCCCCTCGTGATGAGCAGTTCTTC.

The rearrangement uses TRBV5-6 and TRBJ1-4; TRBD1 matches 7 bases. V gave up 3 bases and J gave up 7 bases; unmatched junction bases: 12. Germline V gives CDR1 SGHDT, CDR2 YYEEEE. This CDR3 contains 16 residues. CDR3 residues: CASSSAVGQQGEKLFF. CDR3 in DNA: TGTGCCAGCAGCTCGGCGGTGGGACAGCAAGGTGAAAAACTGTTTTTT.

V is TRBV3-1 and J is TRBJ1-1; D not resolved. Germline V CDR1 and CDR2: LGHDT, YNNKEL (reference sequence). The CDR3 is 15 residues long. The V end was cut by 5 bases, the J end by 3 bases, with 16 bases between. In DNA form, the CDR3 reads TGTGCCAGCAGCTCGGGAGAAGCCGGGCACACTGAAGCTTTCTTT. This sequence encodes CASSSGEAGHTEAFF.

The V gene is TRBV20-1, the J gene TRBJ2-1; D is unresolved. Germline V gives CDR1 DFQATT, CDR2 SNEGSKA (reference sequence). This CDR3 region has 15 residues. The germline V and J ends were trimmed by 6 bases and 3 bases, with 18 bases remaining between them. In DNA form, the CDR3 reads TGCAGTGCCCCACCGGAGCAGATTTTCTACAATGAGCAGTTCTTC. Translating gives CSAPPEQIFYNEQFF.

This CDR3 is CASSSSGTGFNEQFF. DNA for the CDR3: TGTGCCAGCAGTTCCTCCGGGACAGGCTTCAATGAGCAGTTCTTC. The rearrangement joins TRBV6-6 to TRBJ2-1, with 8 bases identical to TRBD1. Germline-derived CDR1 and CDR2 are MNHNY and SVGAGI (reference sequence). V lost 4 bases and J lost 6; bases outside the gene matches: 8. The CDR3 loop spans 15 amino acids.

The chain recombines TRBV10-3 with TRBJ1-2; tentative D call: TRBD1 (5 bases). The V end was cut by 0 bases, the J end by 5 bases, with 10 bases between. Germline loops: CDR1 ENHRY, CDR2 SYGVKD. The CDR3 is 14 residues long. The CDR3 nucleotides are TGTGCCATCAGTGAGTCGGGGCGGAAATATGGCTACACCTTC. It translates to CAISESGRKYGYTF.

This clonotype was counted once. The chain combines TRBV12-3 or TRBV12-4 with TRBJ1-1, with 7 positions matching TRBD1. After removal of 4 bases from V and 10 bases from J, the junction contained 9 bases not matched to a gene. The CDR3 length is 13 residues. The CDR3 DNA reads as TGTGCCAGCAGTTCGATACCCCAGGGGGGAGCTTTCTTT. Its translation is CASSSIPQGGAFF.

This clonotype was detected only a few times. This chain connects TRBV7-9 to TRBJ2-7, with D perhaps TRBD1 (6 bases). CDR1 is SEHNR and CDR2 is FQNEAQ in the germline V gene (reference sequence). This CDR3 comprises 19 residues. Trimming left V 5 bases short and J 3 bases short, with 29 bases between. The CDR3 protein is CASSRGTGIRMRPDYEQYF. The CDR3 DNA reads as TGTGCCAGCAGCCGCGGAACAGGGATACGAATGAGACCCGACTACGAGCAGTACTTC.

The CDR3 region is CSAPPRMEGLITKGYTF. In nucleotides, the CDR3 is TGCAGTGCTCCTCCAAGGATGGAGGGGTTAATCACTAAAGGCTACACCTTC. V is TRBV20-1 and J is TRBJ1-2; D is perhaps TRBD1 (5 bases). The CDR3 runs 17 residues. The V gene's germline CDR1 is DFQATT and CDR2 SNEGSKA (reference sequence). The germline V and J ends were trimmed by 5 bases and 8 bases, with 30 bases remaining between them.

In its sample, this clonotype was seen a few times. The chain combines TRBV9 with TRBJ2-1, with D perhaps matching TRBD1 or TRBD2 (6 bases each). This CDR3 has 14 amino acids. Trimming took 3 bases from V and 7 from J, leaving 14 bases between them. The germline V gene has CDR1 SGDLS and CDR2 YYNGEE. The CDR3 DNA follows: TGTGCCAGCAGCGGGGGGGCCCCATCGAATGAGCAGTTCTTC. Its translation is CASSGGAPSNEQFF. Using reference TRBV9 and TRBJ2-1 for the parts outside the CDR3, the full variable domain is DSGVTQTPKHLITATGQRVTLRCSPRSGDLSVYWYQQSLDQGLQFLIQYYNGEERAKGNILERFSAQQFPDLHSELNLSSLELGDSALYFCASSGGAPSNEQFFGPGTRLTVL.

The chain joins TRBV27 to TRBJ2-5; D unclear. Looked up from germline, CDR1 is MNHEY and CDR2 is SMNVEV (reference sequence). This CDR3 is 13 amino acids long. Trimming removed 11 bases from V and 5 bases from J, with 18 bases in between. This CDR3 is CASAASGWETQYF. The DNA for the CDR3 is TGTGCCTCTGCGGCTTCCGGGTGGGAGACCCAGTACTTC.

The chain employs TRBV12-3 or TRBV12-4 and TRBJ2-1; perhaps D is TRBD1 or TRBD2 (5 bases each). V was trimmed by 3 bases and J by 9 bases, leaving 9 bases between them. The CDR3 sequence is 12 residues long. The CDR3 here is CASSFGGGEQFF. CDR3 bases: TGTGCCAGCAGTTTCGGTGGGGGTGAGCAGTTCTTC.

Many counts were recorded for this clonotype. The rearrangement joins TRBV20-1 to TRBJ1-2, with 7 bases fitting TRBD1. There are 14 residues in the CDR3. Per germline, CDR1 DFQATT and CDR2 SNEGSKA (reference sequence). V was pared by 2 bases and J by 4 bases, with 7 bases of the junction left unmatched. As DNA, the CDR3 is TGCAGTGCTAGACGGGGGGACAGTATCTATGGCTACACCTTC. Encoded protein: CSARRGDSIYGYTF.